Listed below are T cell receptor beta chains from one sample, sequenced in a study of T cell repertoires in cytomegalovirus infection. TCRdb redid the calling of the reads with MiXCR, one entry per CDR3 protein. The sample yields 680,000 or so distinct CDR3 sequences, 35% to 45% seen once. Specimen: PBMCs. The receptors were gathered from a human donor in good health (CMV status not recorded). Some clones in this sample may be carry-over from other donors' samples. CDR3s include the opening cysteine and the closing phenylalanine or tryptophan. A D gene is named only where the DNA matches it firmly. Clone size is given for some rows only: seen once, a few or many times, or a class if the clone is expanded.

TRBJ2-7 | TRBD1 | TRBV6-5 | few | TGTGCCAGCAGTTACGCCCGACAGGGTCTAGGTTACGAGCAGTACTTC | CASSYARQGLGYEQYF
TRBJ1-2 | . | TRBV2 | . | TGTGCCAGCAGTGCCCAATCTATTACAGGGAATGGCTACACCTTC | CASSAQSITGNGYTF
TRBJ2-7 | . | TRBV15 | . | TGTGCCACCAGCAAACACCACCTTGGGGGGGAGCAGTACTTC | CATSKHHLGGEQYF
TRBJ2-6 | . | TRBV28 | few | TGTGCCAGCAGTTTTACCCACTGGTCGCTAGGGGCCAACGTCCTGACTTTC | CASSFTHWSLGANVLTF
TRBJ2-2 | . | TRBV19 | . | TGTGCCAGTAGTGGGACGCCGACCGGGGAGCTGTTTTTT | CASSGTPTGELFF
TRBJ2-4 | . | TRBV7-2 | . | TGTGCCAGCAGCTTTGGGGCAGCCAACAAAAACATTCAGTACTTC | CASSFGAANKNIQYF
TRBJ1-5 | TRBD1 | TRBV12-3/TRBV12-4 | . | TGTGCCAGCAGCCATTATACAGGGGGAGTAAGCAATCAGCCCCAGCATTTT | CASSHYTGGVSNQPQHF
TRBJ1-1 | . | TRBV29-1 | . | TGCAGCGTTGTAGGAGAGAACACTGATGCTTTCTTT | CSVVGENTDAFF
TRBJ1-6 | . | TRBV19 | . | TGTGCCAGTAGTATATCATATCAAGGACAGATGAATTCACCCCTCCACTTT | CASSISYQGQMNSPLHF
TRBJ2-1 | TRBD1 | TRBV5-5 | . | TGTGCCAGCAGCTGGGACAGGGGGACCTACAATGAGCAGTTCTTC | CASSWDRGTYNEQFF
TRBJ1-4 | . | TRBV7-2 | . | TGTGCCAGCAGCCGTGTGGGGGCAACTAATGAAAAACTGTTTTTT | CASSRVGATNEKLFF
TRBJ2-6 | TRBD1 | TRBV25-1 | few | TGTGCCAGCAGTGTTGAATACAGGGGGTTAGGGGCCAACGTCCTGACTTTC | CASSVEYRGLGANVLTF
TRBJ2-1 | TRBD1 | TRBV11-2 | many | TGTGCCAGCAGAGCTGTCGGGACAGCTGTTTACAATGAGCAGTTCTTC | CASRAVGTAVYNEQFF
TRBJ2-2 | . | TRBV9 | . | TGTGCCAGCAGCGTATACCACCTAAACACCGGGGAGCTGTTTTTT | CASSVYHLNTGELFF
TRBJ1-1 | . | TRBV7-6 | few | TGTGCCAGCAGCTACCCCGGGGACACTGAAGCTTTCTTT | CASSYPGDTEAFF
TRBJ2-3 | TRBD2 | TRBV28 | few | TGTGCCAGCAGTCCCGGGAGGGGCGGGAGGCGCACAGATACGCAGTATTTT | CASSPGRGGRRTDTQYF
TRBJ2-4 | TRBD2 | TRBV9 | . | TGTGCCAGCAGCCCAGGGACTAGTGCCCAAGGGGATCAGTACTTC | CASSPGTSAQGDQYF
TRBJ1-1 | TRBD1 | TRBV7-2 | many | TGTGCCAGCAGCCCTTCACAGGGGTTGGGCACTGAAGCTTTCTTT | CASSPSQGLGTEAFF
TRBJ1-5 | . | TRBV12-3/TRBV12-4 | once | TGTGCCAGCAGTTTTCGGGCAGGAGGTAACAATCAGCCCCAGCATTTT | CASSFRAGGNNQPQHF
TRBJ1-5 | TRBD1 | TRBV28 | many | TGTGCCAGCAGTTTTGAGGGGGCCGGCAATCAGCCCCAGCATTTT | CASSFEGAGNQPQHF
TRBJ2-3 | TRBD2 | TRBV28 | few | TGTGCCAGCAGTCACCGGACTAGTTCAGATACGCAGTATTTT | CASSHRTSSDTQYF
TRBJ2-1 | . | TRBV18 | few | TGTGCCAGCTCACCACTCGAATTTGCGTTCAATGAGCAGTTCTTC | CASSPLEFAFNEQFF
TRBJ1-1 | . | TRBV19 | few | TGTGCCAGTACCAATTGGGGAGAAGCCATGAACACTGAAGCTTTCTTT | CASTNWGEAMNTEAFF
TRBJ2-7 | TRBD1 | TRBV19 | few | TGTGCCAGTAGTTCCGGGACAGGGGTGGGGTACGAGCAGTACTTC | CASSSGTGVGYEQYF
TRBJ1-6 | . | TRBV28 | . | TGTGCCAGCAGTTTGGGGGGCCGGAGTTTTTTTAATTCACCCCTCCACTTT | CASSLGGRSFFNSPLHF
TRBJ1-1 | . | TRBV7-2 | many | TGTGCCAGCAGCTTGGAGGGTGCGAACACTGAAGCTTTCTTT | CASSLEGANTEAFF
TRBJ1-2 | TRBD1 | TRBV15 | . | TGTGCCACCAGCCCCCCCCATGGACAGGGACGGTCGGAAGGCTACACCTTC | CATSPPHGQGRSEGYTF
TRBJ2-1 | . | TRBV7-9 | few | TGTGCCAGCAGCTTAGTGACGGCCTACAATGAGCAGTTCTTC | CASSLVTAYNEQFF
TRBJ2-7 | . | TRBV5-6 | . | TGTGCCAGCAGCTTCTGGGACGAGTCCTACGAGCAGTACTTC | CASSFWDESYEQYF
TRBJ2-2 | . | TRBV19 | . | TGTGCCAGTAAGAGAAGCGCGAACACCGGGGAGCTGTTTTTT | CASKRSANTGELFF
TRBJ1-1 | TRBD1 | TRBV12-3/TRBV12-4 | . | TGTGCCAGCAGTGACCCTATCAGGGGGGAGAACACTGAAGCTTTCTTT | CASSDPIRGENTEAFF
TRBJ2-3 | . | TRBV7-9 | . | TGTGCCAGCCACCAGGGTGACTTTAAGGATACGCAGTATTTT | CASHQGDFKDTQYF
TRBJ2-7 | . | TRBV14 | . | TGTGCCAGCAGCCATACTGGCAGGTTTGACGAGCAGTACTTC | CASSHTGRFDEQYF